Shown below are 5 T cell receptor beta chains from a single sample sequenced in a study of shared clonotypes between healthy human individuals (dated by TCRdb to about 2020). The library was made by the immunoSEQ multiplex PCR assay. This immuneACCESS table, as held by TCRdb, lists in-frame sequences with V and J called but not all clones. Of the missing ones, under half trace to an unresolved V gene in checked studies; the others have no known cause. The sample table contains 1,400,000 or so clones; only one count was recorded for roughly 98.5% of them. The ten biggest clones cover approximately 0.38% of the sample. The sample taken for sequencing was naive CD4+ T cells sorted from blood. The cell subset or site label corresponds to: CD45RA+ positively selected. The receptors come from a man in his thirties or forties in good health.

The chain employs TRBV2 and TRBJ2-7; either TRBD1 or TRBD2 may supply D (5 bases each). There are 11 residues in the CDR3. Germline assignment: CDR1 SNHLY and CDR2 FYNNEI. The germline V and J ends were trimmed by 8 bases and 7 bases, with 12 bases remaining between them. This CDR3 is CASLEGREQYF. CDR3 coding DNA: TGTGCCAGCCTTGAGGGGCGGGAGCAGTACTTC. Looking up the rest from reference TRBV2 and TRBJ2-7 gives the full variable domain: EPEVTQTPSHQVTQMGQEVILRCVPISNHLYFYWYRQILGQKVEFLVSFYNNEISEKSEIFDDQFSVERPDGSNFTLKIRSTKLEDSAMYFCASLEGREQYFGPGTRLTVT.

The gene calls are TRBV11-3 and TRBJ2-3; unclear D gene. CDR3 length: 15 amino acids. Germline CDR1 and CDR2: SGHNT and YENEEA. V gave up 3 bases and J gave up 6 bases, with 16 bases separating them. The CDR3 is CASSLNGVMRDTQYF. Written as DNA, the CDR3 is TGTGCCAGCAGCTTGAATGGGGTAATGAGGGATACGCAGTATTTT.

The V call is TRBV28, the J call TRBJ1-1; D unresolved. V dropped 2 bases and J dropped 5 bases, with 6 bases sitting between them. CDR1 and CDR2 from the germline V gene are MDHEN and SYDVKM. The CDR3 is 12 amino acids. The CDR3 sequence: CASSLRRTEAFF. The DNA of the CDR3 is TGTGCCAGCAGTTTACGCCGTACTGAAGCTTTCTTT.

The CDR3 DNA reads TGTGCCAGCTCATTAGACCCAGGGATATCTGGCTACACCTTC. It codes for CASSLDPGISGYTF. The chain combines TRBV18 with TRBJ1-2; D is perhaps TRBD1 (5 bases). This CDR3 has 14 residues. Germline CDR1 reads KGHSH; CDR2 reads LQKENI. The V and J ends lost 5 bases and 7 bases respectively, with 17 bases between them. Full variable domain (remainder filled in from reference TRBV18 and TRBJ1-2): NAGVMQNPRHLVRRRGQEARLRCSPMKGHSHVYWYRQLPEEGLKFMVYLQKENIIDESGMPKERFSAEFPKEGPSILRIQQVVRGDSAAYFCASSLDPGISGYTFGSGTRLTVV.

The V gene is TRBV7-9, the J gene TRBJ2-1; 9 positions agree with TRBD1. V lost 10 bases, J lost 5 bases, and 12 bases stayed unmatched. The CDR3 is 15 residues long. The germline CDR1 and CDR2 sequences are SEHNR and FQNEAQ (reference sequence). The CDR3 sequence is CATSLRDRAHNEQFF. The CDR3, as DNA: TGTGCCACCTCACTCCGGGACAGGGCCCACAATGAGCAGTTCTTC.